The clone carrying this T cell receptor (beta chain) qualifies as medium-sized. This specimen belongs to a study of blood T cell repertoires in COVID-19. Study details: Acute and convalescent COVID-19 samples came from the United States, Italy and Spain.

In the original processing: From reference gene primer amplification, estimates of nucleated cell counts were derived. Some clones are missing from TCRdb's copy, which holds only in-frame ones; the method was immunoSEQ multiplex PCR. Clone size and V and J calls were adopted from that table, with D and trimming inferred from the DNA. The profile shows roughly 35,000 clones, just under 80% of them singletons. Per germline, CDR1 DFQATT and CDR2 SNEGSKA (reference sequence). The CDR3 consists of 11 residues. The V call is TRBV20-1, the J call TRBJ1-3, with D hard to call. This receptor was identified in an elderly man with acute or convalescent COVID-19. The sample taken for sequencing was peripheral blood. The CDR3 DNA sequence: TGCATCTCCGGCTCTGGAAACACCATATATTTT. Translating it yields CISGSGNTIYF.